The 31 T cell receptor beta chains listed next were all sequenced from one sample in a study of T cell repertoires in cytomegalovirus infection. Antigens for these TCRs are unknown. A single record per CDR3 protein comes from TCRdb applying MiXCR to the reads. The sample yields about 700,000 distinct CDR3 sequences, around 31% seen once. The sample was cultured PBMCs, taken from culture after CMV antigen stimulation. All receptors come from a human donor in good health (CMV status not recorded). Some clones in this sample may be carry-over from other donors' samples.

V and J are TRBV20-1 and TRBJ2-5; 8 bases fit TRBD2. CDR3 length: 13 amino acids. The V gene's germline CDR1 is DFQATT and CDR2 SNEGSKA (reference sequence). V shed 1 base, J shed 3 bases, and the junction held 1 base outside the gene matches. CDR3 sequence: CSARAGGKETQYF. The DNA of the CDR3 is TGCAGTGCTAGAGCGGGAGGGAAAGAGACCCAGTACTTC.

This clonotype was recorded at least ten times. V usage is TRBV11-3 and J usage is TRBJ2-7; D possibly corresponds to TRBD2 (6 bases). Germline lookup yields CDR1 SGHNT and CDR2 YENEEA. CDR3 length: 16 amino acids. V dropped 0 bases and J dropped 3 bases, with 15 bases sitting between them. The CDR3 region is CASSLDGQGGVYEQYF. The CDR3 DNA reads TGTGCCAGCAGCTTAGATGGACAAGGAGGGGTCTACGAGCAGTACTTC.

The rearrangement links TRBV20-1 to TRBJ2-3; D call uncertain. Germline V lookup: CDR1 DFQATT, CDR2 SNEGSKA (reference sequence). CDR3 length equals 12 residues. The V and J ends lost 3 bases and 2 bases respectively, with 6 bases between them. CDR3 amino acids: CSASPHTDTQYF. CDR3 DNA: TGCAGTGCTAGTCCCCACACAGATACGCAGTATTTT.

The gene calls are TRBV7-2 and TRBJ2-1; no firm D call. Trimming removed 5 bases at V and 12 bases at J, with 11 bases between. In germline, CDR1 is SGHTA, CDR2 FQGNSA. The CDR3 is 11 amino acids. The CDR3 sequence is CASSRESVQFF. CDR3 bases: TGTGCCAGCAGCCGTGAGTCCGTGCAGTTCTTC.

In this sample, this clonotype turned up many times. This chain connects TRBV7-6 to TRBJ2-1, with D possibly matching TRBD1 (5 bases). The CDR3 is 20 residues long. The V and J ends lost 2 bases and 5 bases respectively, with 28 bases between them. Germline-derived CDR1 and CDR2 are SGHVS and FNYEAQ. CDR3 protein: CASSLLLIGARQFFDNEQFF. In nucleotides, the CDR3 is TGTGCCAGCAGCTTATTATTGATTGGGGCGAGACAATTCTTCGACAATGAGCAGTTCTTC.

This sequence joins TRBV6-2 or TRBV6-3 and TRBJ2-1; the D is unclear. Trimming took 10 bases from V and 9 from J, leaving 13 bases between them. Per germline, CDR1 MNHEY and CDR2 SVGEGT. The CDR3 has 11 amino acids. The CDR3 spells CATSFSSEQFF. The CDR3 DNA sequence: TGTGCCACTTCCTTTTCTAGTGAGCAGTTCTTC.

This chain uses TRBV6-2 or TRBV6-3 with TRBJ2-1, with 8 bases identical to TRBD2. Germline CDR1 is MNHEY and CDR2 is SVGEGT. CDR3 length: 18 residues. The J segment lost 5 bases and the V segment lost 2 bases, leaving 14 bases of the junction unmatched. The CDR3 nucleotides are TGTGCCAGCAGTTACACCAGCGGGAGCGTGGGAGAACACAATGAGCAGTTCTTC. Protein sequence: CASSYTSGSVGEHNEQFF.

This rearrangement joins TRBV6-1 to TRBJ1-2, with D possibly being TRBD1 (5 bases). The V end was cut by 5 bases, the J end by 4 bases, with 11 bases between. This CDR3 is 13 amino acids long. The germline CDR1 and CDR2 sequences are MNHNS and SASEGT. The chain's CDR3 is CASSYAGTYGYTF. CDR3 nucleotide sequence: TGTGCCAGCAGTTACGCAGGGACCTATGGCTACACCTTC.

This clonotype was counted between two and nine times. The chain links TRBV7-9 to TRBJ1-1, with D tentatively TRBD1 (6 bases). Per germline, CDR1 SEHNR and CDR2 FQNEAQ (reference sequence). The CDR3 spans 15 residues. V gave up 2 bases and J gave up 1 base, with 11 bases separating them. The CDR3 bases are TGTGCCAGCAGCTTATCGGGACAAACGAACACTGAAGCTTTCTTT. Amino acids: CASSLSGQTNTEAFF.

This clonotype was seen a few times. This chain connects TRBV11-3 to TRBJ2-1, with D tentatively TRBD2 (6 bases). Germline V CDR1 and CDR2: SGHNT, YENEEA. The CDR3 extends over 15 amino acids. The V gene lost 5 bases and the J gene lost 7 bases, with 18 bases spanning the gap. The CDR3 sequence is CASSQDGGAGNEQFF. The CDR3 bases are TGTGCCAGCAGCCAGGATGGCGGGGCGGGGAATGAGCAGTTCTTC.

The chain uses TRBV10-3 and TRBJ2-1, with D perhaps matching TRBD1 or TRBD2 (8 bases each). V gave up 7 bases and J gave up 9 bases, with 34 bases separating them. From germline, CDR1 is ENHRY and CDR2 SYGVKD. The CDR3 sequence is 19 residues long. DNA of the CDR3: TGTGCCATCATGCCCGGGACAGGCGTGACTAGCGCGGGGGACACTGAGCAGTTCTTC. It yields the protein CAIMPGTGVTSAGDTEQFF.

This clonotype has just a few counts. V and J are TRBV7-2 and TRBJ2-1; 10 positions match TRBD2. Germline assignment: CDR1 SGHTA and CDR2 FQGNSA. V shed 5 bases and J 8 bases; nucleotides not matched to a gene: 9. There are 15 residues in the CDR3. The DNA for the CDR3 is TGTGCCAGCAGCCCTCCGGGACTAGCGTTCGATGAGCAGTTCTTC. Translating it yields CASSPPGLAFDEQFF.

This clonotype has at least ten counts. This chain connects TRBV7-6 to TRBJ2-2; 11 bases are a match to TRBD1. The CDR3 extends over 17 amino acids. Germline CDR1 SGHVS, CDR2 FNYEAQ. V lost 4 bases and J lost 5; bases outside the gene matches: 9. CDR3 nucleotides: TGTGCCAGCAGCTCAGGTCCGGGACAGGGGGATACCGGGGAGCTGTTTTTT. Translation gives CASSSGPGQGDTGELFF.

V is TRBV2 and J is TRBJ2-7, with 7 bases aligning to TRBD1. The length of the CDR3 is 14 residues. With V trimmed by 4 bases and J by 2 bases, 5 bases remained unmatched. Germline loops: CDR1 SNHLY, CDR2 FYNNEI. This chain's CDR3 is CASSAGQGAYEQYF. The CDR3 nucleotides are TGTGCCAGCAGTGCGGGCCAGGGGGCCTACGAGCAGTACTTC.

V usage is TRBV12-3 or TRBV12-4 and J usage is TRBJ1-5, with D tentatively TRBD1 (5 bases). Trimming removed 1 base at V and 1 base at J, with 11 bases between. This CDR3 is built from 16 residues. For the CDR3, the DNA is TGTGCCAGCAGTTTAGGCGCGGACACAAGCAATCAGCCCCAGCATTTT. Translation: CASSLGADTSNQPQHF.

This sequence joins TRBV6-2 or TRBV6-3 and TRBJ1-1; D gene unclear. CDR1 and CDR2 (germline): MNHEY, SVGEGT. The CDR3 is 14 residues long. Deletions cut 2 bases from V and 4 bases from J, with 11 bases between. The CDR3 nucleotides are TGTGCCAGCAGTTACCCGGGAGGGAGCACTGAAGCTTTCTTT. Protein sequence: CASSYPGGSTEAFF.

Only a few counts were recorded for this clonotype. The V and J genes are TRBV2 and TRBJ2-1; D possibly matches TRBD1 or TRBD2 (5 bases each). This CDR3 comprises 12 residues. Germline V gene sequence: CDR1 SNHLY, CDR2 FYNNEI. V was trimmed by 1 base and J by 12 bases, leaving 10 bases between them. The DNA of the CDR3 is TGTGCCAGCAGTGAAGTGAGGGGTACGCAGTTCTTC. Translating gives CASSEVRGTQFF.

The chain recombines TRBV30 with TRBJ2-3, with D perhaps TRBD2 (5 bases). The CDR3 sequence is 13 residues long. V lost 5 bases, J lost 2 bases, and 11 bases lay in between. CDR1 and CDR2 (germline): GTSNPN, SVGIG (reference sequence). CDR3 amino acids: CAWGSGLTDTQYF. CDR3 bases: TGTGCCTGGGGTTCCGGACTCACAGATACGCAGTATTTT.

The rearrangement links TRBV27 to TRBJ1-5, with D possibly matching TRBD1 (6 bases). The CDR3 contains 15 residues. V lost 6 bases and J lost 5, with 17 bases in between. Germline V gene lookup returns CDR1 MNHEY and CDR2 SMNVEV (reference sequence). The CDR3 spells CASSPNRQADQPQHF. The CDR3 nucleotides are TGTGCCAGCAGCCCAAATAGACAGGCCGATCAGCCCCAGCATTTT.

The chain uses TRBV7-9 and TRBJ2-7; D is undetermined. The germline V and J ends were trimmed by 0 bases and 7 bases, with 10 bases remaining between them. CDR1 and CDR2 (germline): SEHNR, FQNEAQ (reference sequence). The CDR3 runs to 13 residues. CDR3 nucleotide sequence: TGTGCCAGCAGCTTAGCCAGCAGCCCTGAGCAGTACTTC. Protein sequence: CASSLASSPEQYF.

The chain joins TRBV27 to TRBJ1-1; D gene uncertain. V lost 2 bases, J lost 5 bases, and 15 bases lay in between. The CDR3 is 15 amino acids. Germline-derived CDR1 and CDR2 are MNHEY and SMNVEV (reference sequence). The CDR3 DNA sequence: TGTGCCAGCAGTTTACGTCCAAGCTTCGCGACTGAAGCTTTCTTT. Translated, it gives CASSLRPSFATEAFF.

The V gene is TRBV10-3, the J gene TRBJ2-7, with 8 bases identical to TRBD1. The CDR3 loop spans 14 amino acids. The V segment lost 6 bases and the J segment 3 bases; nucleotides outside the gene matches: 7. From germline, CDR1 is ENHRY and CDR2 SYGVKD. This chain's CDR3 is CAISPGTGYYEQYF. The CDR3 nucleotides read TGTGCCATCAGCCCCGGGACAGGCTACTACGAGCAGTACTTC.

CDR3 in DNA: TGTGCCAGCAGTTCTAGGCCCTTCACTAGCGGGGACCGAGGTGAGCAGTTCTTC. Translating it yields CASSSRPFTSGDRGEQFF. The gene calls are TRBV12-3 or TRBV12-4 and TRBJ2-1; 10 bases are shared with TRBD2. This CDR3 spans 18 amino acids. The ends lost 4 bases at V and 9 bases at J; junction bases unmatched: 18.

This chain uses TRBV27 with TRBJ1-5, with TRBD1 matching 8 bases. Trimming at V came to 8 bases and at J to 5 bases, leaving 8 bases not matched to a gene. CDR3 length: 14 amino acids. Germline V gene sequence: CDR1 MNHEY, CDR2 SMNVEV (reference sequence). The CDR3 loop reads CASGDRGFDQPQHF. DNA of the CDR3: TGTGCCAGCGGCGACAGGGGTTTTGATCAGCCCCAGCATTTT.

Only a few counts were recorded for this clonotype. The chain joins TRBV20-1 to TRBJ2-7, with 11 bases that match TRBD1. The CDR3 runs 15 residues. Germline V gene lookup returns CDR1 DFQATT and CDR2 SNEGSKA (reference sequence). J gave up 2 bases and V 0 bases, and 3 bases lay outside the gene matches. The CDR3 nucleotides read TGCAGTGCTAGAGATGGGGACAGGGGGGCCTACGAGCAGTACTTC. Its translation: CSARDGDRGAYEQYF.

The V call is TRBV6-5, the J call TRBJ2-7; D not resolved. Germline lookup yields CDR1 MNHEY and CDR2 SVGAGI. The CDR3 extends over 14 amino acids. V was pared by 4 bases and J by 7 bases, with 17 bases between. The CDR3 reads CASSLVAGAKEQYF. The CDR3 nucleotides read TGTGCCAGCAGTTTAGTGGCAGGAGCGAAGGAGCAGTACTTC.

V is TRBV7-7 and J is TRBJ2-2; tentatively, D is TRBD2 (7 bases). Per the germline V gene, CDR1 is SSHAT and CDR2 is FNYEAQ (reference sequence). CDR3 length: 15 amino acids. The V end lost 7 bases, the J end lost 4 bases, and 16 bases lay between the germline ends. The CDR3 bases are TGTGCCAGCAACCCCGGGGGGCCGGGCACCGGGGAGCTGTTTTTT. It encodes CASNPGGPGTGELFF.

The chain combines TRBV12-3 or TRBV12-4 with TRBJ2-2; D is perhaps TRBD1 or TRBD2 (5 bases each). Trimming removed 3 bases from V and 3 bases from J, with 11 bases in between. The CDR3 consists of 15 residues. CDR3 region: CASSFWGSHTGELFF. DNA of the CDR3: TGTGCCAGCAGTTTTTGGGGGTCCCACACCGGGGAGCTGTTTTTT.

The chain combines TRBV6-2 or TRBV6-3 with TRBJ2-7, with D hard to call. Germline V lookup: CDR1 MNHEY, CDR2 SVGEGT. V was clipped by 2 bases and J by 3 bases, with 20 bases between them. CDR3 size: 17 residues. The CDR3 nucleotides are TGTGCCAGCAGTTACCCCCCTTTCGTGGATTACGACTACGAGCAGTACTTC. Its protein product is CASSYPPFVDYDYEQYF.

The chain links TRBV7-9 to TRBJ2-4; D gene ambiguous. CDR3 length equals 16 residues. Deletions cut 2 bases from V and 1 base from J, with 12 bases between. CDR1 and CDR2 (germline): SEHNR, FQNEAQ (reference sequence). CDR3: CASSLTSPRAKNIQYF. The CDR3 DNA follows: TGTGCCAGCAGCTTAACATCCCCCAGGGCCAAAAACATTCAGTACTTC.

The chain links TRBV28 to TRBJ1-3, with D perhaps TRBD1 (5 bases). Trimming removed 1 base at V and 4 bases at J, with 11 bases between. CDR1 and CDR2 (germline): MDHEN, SYDVKM. The CDR3 is 15 amino acids. The CDR3 protein is CASSLFGARGNTIYF. The CDR3 nucleotides are TGTGCCAGCAGTTTATTCGGGGCCAGGGGAAACACCATATATTTT.